A selection of T cell receptor beta chains follows, all from one sample in a study of T cell responses to AZD1222 COVID-19 vaccine. Repertoires were generated with immunoSEQ multiplex PCR, while TCRdb's copy carries only in-frame clones and drops some. The profile covers 110,000 to 150,000 clones, with approximately 91% appearing a single time and 1.9% taken by the ten largest. The sequences come from peripheral blood, collected 28 days after the second AZD1222 dose. Every receptor here comes from an adult who received the AZD1222 COVID-19 vaccine. Each CDR3 is given with its conserved first and last residue. Each record gives: D gene, V gene, clone size, J gene, CDR3 protein, CDR3 DNA. D genes are given only for firm matches. Size tells how often a clone was seen (once, few, many) or the class of an expanded clone, and some rows leave it out.

D: TRBD1; V: TRBV19; size: .; J: TRBJ1-6; CDR3: CASSLTGGRNSPLHF; DNA: TGTGCCAGTAGTTTGACAGGGGGCAGGAATTCACCCCTCCACTTT
D: TRBD1; V: TRBV5-1; size: .; J: TRBJ1-2; CDR3: CASSPGQGSYGYTF; DNA: TGCGCCAGCAGCCCGGGACAGGGGAGCTATGGCTACACCTTC
D: .; V: TRBV5-5; size: .; J: TRBJ1-5; CDR3: CASSPGTPTSNQPQHF; DNA: TGTGCCAGCAGCCCTGGGACACCCACCTCCAATCAGCCCCAGCATTTT
D: .; V: TRBV2; size: once; J: TRBJ1-3; CDR3: CASSADLGSGNTIYF; DNA: TGTGCCAGCAGCGCTGATTTGGGCTCTGGAAACACCATATATTTT
D: TRBD2; V: TRBV7-3; size: .; J: TRBJ2-1; CDR3: CASSPLRGGTYNEQFF; DNA: TGTGCCAGCAGCCCACTCCGCGGGGGGACCTACAATGAGCAGTTCTTC
D: TRBD1; V: TRBV30; size: .; J: TRBJ1-2; CDR3: CAWAGQGGNYGYTF; DNA: TGTGCCTGGGCTGGACAGGGTGGAAACTATGGCTACACCTTC
D: .; V: TRBV2; size: .; J: TRBJ2-5; CDR3: CASSSQGQTQYF; DNA: TGTGCCAGCAGTTCACAGGGCCAGACCCAGTACTTC
D: .; V: TRBV14; size: .; J: TRBJ2-1; CDR3: CASSQVWGLGNEQFF; DNA: TGTGCCAGCAGCCAAGTGTGGGGGCTAGGCAATGAGCAGTTCTTC
D: TRBD1; V: TRBV19; size: .; J: TRBJ1-1; CDR3: CASTTTGPNTEAFF; DNA: TGTGCCAGTACCACGACAGGGCCGAACACTGAAGCTTTCTTT
D: .; V: TRBV7-9; size: .; J: TRBJ1-1; CDR3: CASRPTGAMGTEAFF; DNA: TGTGCCAGCAGGCCAACCGGTGCTATGGGCACTGAAGCTTTCTTT
D: TRBD1; V: TRBV10-3; size: .; J: TRBJ1-1; CDR3: CAIRQGGTEAFF; DNA: TGTGCCATCCGACAGGGCGGCACTGAAGCTTTCTTT